This T cell receptor beta chain was observed in a study of shared clonotypes between healthy human individuals. Study-level information: Plates per donor: three CD4 naive, three CD4 memory, two CD8 naive, one CD8 memory. Study outcomes and limitations: Generation probability values for non-shared clonotypes were lower than those for clonotypes shared by all four donors. Estimated clonotype richness was generally higher in naive than memory subsets.

CD4+ cell separation produced CD45RA+ naive and CD45RA-negative memory subsets. Germline V gene sequence: CDR1 KGHSH, CDR2 LQKENI. Trimming left V 1 base short and J 4 bases short, with 8 bases between. The CDR3 spans 14 residues. Regarding this clone: The target antigen is unknown.

Sequenced by immunoSEQ multiplex PCR; TCRdb stores in-frame clones only, minus some. Of fewer than 400,000 clones listed, about 74% were seen once; the top ten hold over 9%. Sequenced input: memory CD4+ T cells sorted from blood. The subset here: CD45RA-negative fraction. This receptor was obtained from a man in his thirties or forties in good health. This rearrangement joins TRBV18 to TRBJ2-1, with a tentative D call TRBD2 (6 bases). CDR3 DNA sequence: TGTGCCAGCTCACCACTAGCGGAGTACAATGAGCAGTTCTTC. Translation: CASSPLAEYNEQFF.